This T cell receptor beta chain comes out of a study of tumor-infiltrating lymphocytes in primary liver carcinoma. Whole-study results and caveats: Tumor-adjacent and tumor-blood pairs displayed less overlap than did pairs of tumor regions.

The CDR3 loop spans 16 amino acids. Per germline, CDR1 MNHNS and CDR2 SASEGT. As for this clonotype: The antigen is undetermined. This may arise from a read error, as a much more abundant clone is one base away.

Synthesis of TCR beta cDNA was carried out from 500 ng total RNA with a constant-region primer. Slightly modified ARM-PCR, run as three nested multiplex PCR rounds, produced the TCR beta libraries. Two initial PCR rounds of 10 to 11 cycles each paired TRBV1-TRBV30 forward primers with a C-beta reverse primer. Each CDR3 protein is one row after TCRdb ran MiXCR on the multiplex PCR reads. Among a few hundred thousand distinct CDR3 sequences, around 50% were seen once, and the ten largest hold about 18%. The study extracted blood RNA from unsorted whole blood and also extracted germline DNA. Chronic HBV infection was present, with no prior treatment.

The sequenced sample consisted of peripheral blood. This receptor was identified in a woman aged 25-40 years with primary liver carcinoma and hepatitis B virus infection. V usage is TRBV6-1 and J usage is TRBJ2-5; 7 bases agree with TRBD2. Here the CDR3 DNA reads TGTGCCAGCAGTGAAATGGTGGGAGGGTACCAAGAGACCCAGTGCTTC. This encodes CASSEMVGGYQETQCF.